A single sample is the source of the 20 T cell receptor beta chains below, sequenced in a study of long-term antiretroviral therapy in people with HIV. The assay, immunoSEQ v3.0, was run at survey level. Sequencing was performed with immunoSEQ multiplex PCR; in TCRdb, only in-frame clones are kept and a portion is missing. Of 34,000 or so clones in the sample, approximately 85% were seen once. Material: unsorted PBMCs, obtained approximately 3.3 years after starting antiretroviral therapy. These receptors were collected from a man aged 18 to 30 with HIV.

V and J are TRBV5-4 and TRBJ2-1, with 7 bases identical to TRBD2. This CDR3 region has 15 residues. The V and J ends lost 3 bases and 12 bases, in that order; junction bases with no gene match: 15. Germline CDR1 reads SGHNT; CDR2 reads YYREEE (reference sequence). The CDR3 sequence: CASSWDSGSRTAQFF. CDR3 DNA: TGTGCCAGCAGCTGGGATAGCGGGTCGCGGACTGCGCAGTTCTTC.

The gene calls are TRBV9 and TRBJ1-4; possible D gene TRBD1, 6 bases. This CDR3 contains 16 residues. Per germline, CDR1 SGDLS and CDR2 YYNGEE. Deletions cut 4 bases from V and 7 bases from J, with 20 bases between. The CDR3 DNA follows: TGTGCCAGCAGCCCCACGTACAGGGATTTCGGTGAAAAACTGTTTTTT. As protein: CASSPTYRDFGEKLFF.

The chain carries TRBV14 and TRBJ2-7; 8 nucleotides align to TRBD1. The CDR3 runs to 14 residues. In germline, CDR1 is SGHDN, CDR2 FVKESK. V dropped 0 bases and J dropped 3; count of bases not matched to a gene: 1. This chain's CDR3 is CASSQDTGGYEQYF. The DNA for the CDR3 is TGTGCCAGCAGCCAAGATACAGGGGGCTACGAGCAGTACTTC.

The sample holds a few counts of this clone. The CDR3 region is CASSLSGREEDYEQYF. As DNA, the CDR3 is TGTGCCAGCAGCTTATCGGGGCGGGAGGAAGACTACGAGCAGTACTTC. This sequence joins TRBV7-9 and TRBJ2-7; 8 bases are a match to TRBD2. From germline, CDR1 is SEHNR and CDR2 FQNEAQ (reference sequence). V shed 2 bases and J 3 bases; nucleotides not matched to a gene: 9. CDR3 length: 16 residues. Filled out from reference TRBV7-9 and TRBJ2-7, the complete variable domain reads DTGVSQNPRHKITKRGQNVTFRCDPISEHNRLYWYRQTLGQGPEFLTYFQNEAQLEKSRLLSDRFSAERPKGSFSTLEIQRTEQGDSAMYLCASSLSGREEDYEQYFGPGTRLTVT.

This chain's CDR3 is CASSYGGRSTGELFF. Written as DNA, the CDR3 is TGTGCCAGCAGTTACGGAGGACGGAGCACCGGGGAGCTGTTTTTT. The rearrangement joins TRBV28 to TRBJ2-2; weak D call: TRBD2 (5 bases). Germline values: CDR1 MDHEN, CDR2 SYDVKM. The V and J ends lost 4 bases and 4 bases respectively, with 13 bases between them. CDR3 length: 15 residues.

The rearrangement uses TRBV5-4 and TRBJ2-7, with 10 positions matching TRBD1. This CDR3 has 14 amino acids. V shed 2 bases and J 4 bases; nucleotides not matched to a gene: 3. Looked up from germline, CDR1 is SGHNT and CDR2 is YYREEE (reference sequence). The CDR3 protein is CASSFGTGVYEQYF. Written as DNA, the CDR3 is TGTGCCAGCAGCTTCGGGACAGGGGTTTACGAGCAGTACTTC.

This chain connects TRBV19 to TRBJ2-7; 9 bases are shared with TRBD1. Germline assignment: CDR1 LNHDA and CDR2 SQIVND (reference sequence). The CDR3 is 15 residues long. The V and J ends lost 3 bases and 3 bases, in that order; junction bases with no gene match: 6. CDR3 sequence reads: CASSISGTGNYEQYF. CDR3 coding DNA: TGTGCCAGTAGTATCTCAGGGACAGGGAACTACGAGCAGTACTTC.

This clone appeared a single time. V gene TRBV11-2 combines with J gene TRBJ1-1; the match to TRBD1 covers 7 bases. The CDR3 loop spans 17 amino acids. With 4 bases clipped from V and 0 bases from J, the junction kept 11 bases outside the gene matches. From germline, CDR1 is SGHAT and CDR2 FQNNGV. The CDR3 DNA sequence: TGTGCCAGCAGCTCCCCCATGACAGGGATTTTGAACACTGAAGCTTTCTTT. Residues: CASSSPMTGILNTEAFF.

This rearrangement joins TRBV5-5 to TRBJ1-1; D is unresolved. The CDR3 has 13 amino acids. Germline lookup yields CDR1 SGHKS and CDR2 YYEKEE (reference sequence). V lost 3 bases and J 3 bases, leaving 9 bases between the germline ends. The CDR3 protein is CASSWGRYTEAFF. In nucleotides, the CDR3 is TGTGCCAGCAGCTGGGGTAGGTACACTGAAGCTTTCTTT.

V is TRBV5-8 and J is TRBJ2-1; D ambiguous. Germline V gives CDR1 SGHTS, CDR2 YDEGEE. The CDR3 has 14 amino acids. With 0 bases removed from V and 10 bases from J, the gap between germline ends came to 14 bases. The CDR3 protein is CASSLGRSRSEQFF. The CDR3 region has the DNA TGTGCCAGCAGCTTGGGACGATCACGCTCCGAGCAGTTCTTC.

The rearrangement joins TRBV19 to TRBJ1-5, with D perhaps matching TRBD1 (5 bases). The CDR3 length is 13 residues. The ends were cut back, 5 bases at V and 2 bases at J, with 7 bases in the middle. From germline, CDR1 is LNHDA and CDR2 SQIVND (reference sequence). The DNA for the CDR3 is TGTGCCAGTAGTGTACAGGGCAATCAGCCCCAGCATTTT. Its translation: CASSVQGNQPQHF.

This clone was seen more than once but under ten times. V and J are TRBV28 and TRBJ2-7; 8 nucleotides align to TRBD2. The ends lost 11 bases at V and 3 bases at J; junction bases unmatched: 9. CDR1 and CDR2 from the germline V gene are MDHEN and SYDVKM. This CDR3 has 13 residues. Written as DNA, the CDR3 is TGTGCCGGAACTAGCGGCGGTAGCTACGAGCAGTACTTC. Protein: CAGTSGGSYEQYF.

The V call is TRBV6-6, the J call TRBJ2-7; 8 bases are a match to TRBD2. The length of the CDR3 is 15 residues. The germline V gene encodes CDR1 MNHNY and CDR2 SVGAGI (reference sequence). The V segment lost 9 bases and the J segment 3 bases; nucleotides outside the gene matches: 13. The CDR3 is CARTLPSGPIYEQYF. The DNA for the CDR3 is TGTGCCAGGACCCTCCCTAGCGGGCCCATCTACGAGCAGTACTTC.

This rearrangement joins TRBV15 to TRBJ1-4; TRBD1 matches at 9 bases. Germline V gene data show CDR1 as LNHNV and CDR2 as YYDKDF (reference sequence). CDR3 size: 15 residues. Losses at the gene ends were 3 bases for V and 9 bases for J; bases not matched to a gene: 8. This CDR3 reads CATSRAGQGNKKLFF. CDR3 nucleotides: TGTGCCACCAGCAGGGCGGGACAGGGAAACAAAAAACTGTTTTTT. The variable domain in full, completed from reference TRBV15 and TRBJ1-4, reads DAMVIQNPRYQVTQFGKPVTLSCSQTLNHNVMYWYQQKSSQAPKLLFHYYDKDFNNEADTPDNFQSRRPNTSFCFLDIRSPGLGDTAMYLCATSRAGQGNKKLFFGSGTQLSVL.

This chain connects TRBV11-2 to TRBJ1-1; no clear D gene. Germline CDR1 and CDR2: SGHAT and FQNNGV. The CDR3 runs to 14 residues. V was pared by 4 bases and J by 4 bases, with 13 bases between. The CDR3 sequence: CASSSNFAGTEAFF. The CDR3 DNA is TGTGCCAGCAGCTCCAATTTCGCGGGCACTGAAGCTTTCTTT.

The chain recombines TRBV5-1 with TRBJ1-6; 10 bases match TRBD1. The CDR3 is 15 amino acids. V trimming: 6 bases; J trimming: 5 bases; junction bases outside the gene matches: 5. Germline assignment: CDR1 SGHRS and CDR2 YFSETQ. The CDR3 DNA sequence: TGCGCCAGCACCCTGGGACAGGGGAATAATTCACCCCTCCACTTT. Translation gives CASTLGQGNNSPLHF.

This sequence joins TRBV5-5 and TRBJ2-2, with D possibly being TRBD2 (6 bases). The germline CDR1 and CDR2 sequences are SGHKS and YYEKEE (reference sequence). Trimming took off 0 bases at V and 6 bases at J, with 12 bases between the two ends. The CDR3 sequence is 15 residues long. The CDR3 loop is CASSLVLGEAGELFF. The CDR3 nucleotides are TGTGCCAGCAGCTTGGTCTTAGGGGAGGCCGGGGAGCTGTTTTTT.

The rearrangement links TRBV4-1 to TRBJ2-2; no reliable D call. The CDR3 loop spans 14 amino acids. The ends were cut back, 2 bases at V and 3 bases at J, with 7 bases in the middle. Germline V lookup: CDR1 MGHRA, CDR2 YSYEKL. CDR3 in DNA: TGCGCCAGCAGCCAAAAACCAGACACCGGGGAGCTGTTTTTT. It specifies CASSQKPDTGELFF.

The CDR3 reads CATSGRGRGYTF. The CDR3 nucleotides read TGTGCCACTTCGGGGAGGGGGCGAGGCTACACCTTC. The genes are TRBV2 and TRBJ1-2; 7 positions agree with TRBD1. CDR3 length: 12 amino acids. In germline, CDR1 is SNHLY, CDR2 FYNNEI. V lost 10 bases, J lost 8 bases, and 10 bases stayed unmatched. Full variable domain (rest looked up from reference TRBV2 and TRBJ1-2): EPEVTQTPSHQVTQMGQEVILRCVPISNHLYFYWYRQILGQKVEFLVSFYNNEISEKSEIFDDQFSVERPDGSNFTLKIRSTKLEDSAMYFCATSGRGRGYTFGSGTRLTVV.

V gene TRBV7-9 combines with J gene TRBJ2-3; D gene uncertain. The V end was cut by 5 bases, the J end by 6 bases, with 9 bases between. This CDR3 comprises 12 residues. Germline assignment: CDR1 SEHNR and CDR2 FQNEAQ (reference sequence). The CDR3 spells CASSPLLDTQYF. The CDR3 DNA is TGTGCCAGCAGCCCCCTCCTTGATACGCAGTATTTT.